This TCR beta chain was captured by sequencing in a study of T cells in Graves' hyperthyroidism and ophthalmopathy. Hyperthyroidism in the patients, aged 18 to 65, was newly diagnosed and under 2 months in duration. Uncontrolled infection, other autoimmune disease, pregnancy or lactation barred patients from enrollment. The V gene end was trimmed by 4 bases and the J gene end by 7 bases; junction bases not matched to a gene: 14. The CDR3 consists of 17 residues. Germline V gives CDR1 SGDLS, CDR2 YYNGEE. Amplified TCR beta CDR3 regions came from RNA transcripts. The HTBI primer set served for first-round RT-PCR of the TCR CDR3. TCRdb re-derived calls from the multiplex PCR reads in MiXCR, one entry per CDR3 protein. The sample records approximately 620,000 distinct CDR3 sequences, roughly 14% being singletons. This clonotype was found many times.

Sequenced sample: blood. The clonotype comes from a woman in her 30s with Graves' hyperthyroidism that later progressed to Graves' ophthalmopathy. The chain couples TRBV9 to TRBJ2-1; TRBD2 matches at 10 bases. This CDR3 reads CASSPYLAGVGLNEQFF. The CDR3 DNA sequence: TGTGCCAGCAGCCCCTACCTAGCGGGAGTAGGGTTGAATGAGCAGTTCTTC.